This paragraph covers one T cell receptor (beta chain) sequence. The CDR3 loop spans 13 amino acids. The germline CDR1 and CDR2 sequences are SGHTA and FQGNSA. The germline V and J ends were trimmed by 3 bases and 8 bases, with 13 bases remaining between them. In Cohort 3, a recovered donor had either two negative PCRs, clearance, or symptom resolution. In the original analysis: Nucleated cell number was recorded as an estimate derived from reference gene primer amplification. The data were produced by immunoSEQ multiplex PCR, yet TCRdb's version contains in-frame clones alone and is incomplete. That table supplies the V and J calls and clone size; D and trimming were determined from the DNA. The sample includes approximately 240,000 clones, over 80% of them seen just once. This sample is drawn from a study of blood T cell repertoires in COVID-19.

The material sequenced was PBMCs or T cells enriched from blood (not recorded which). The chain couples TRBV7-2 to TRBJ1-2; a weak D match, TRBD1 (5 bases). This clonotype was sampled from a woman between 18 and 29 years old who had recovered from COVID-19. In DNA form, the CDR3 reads TGTGCCAGCAGCTTGGACACCGCGGGAGGCTACACCTTC. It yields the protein CASSLDTAGGYTF.